A single sample gave rise to the 25 T cell receptor beta chains below, sequenced in a study of control samples from healthy donors and cancer patients. Libraries were prepared by immunoSEQ multiplex PCR; TCRdb keeps only in-frame clonotypes and omits some of them. Counted here are some 90,000 clones, more than 85% occurring once; the ten biggest clones make up roughly 1.2%. What was sequenced was blood. Every receptor here comes from a woman in her forties or fifties in good health.

The chain combines TRBV5-5 with TRBJ1-2; D call uncertain. Germline CDR1 and CDR2: SGHKS and YYEKEE (reference sequence). CDR3 length equals 16 residues. The V gene lost 0 bases and the J gene lost 0 bases, with 12 bases spanning the gap. The CDR3 loop is CASSLAPTLANYGYTF. CDR3 nucleotides: TGTGCCAGCAGCTTGGCCCCCACACTAGCTAACTATGGCTACACCTTC.

The rearrangement links TRBV23-1 to TRBJ1-1, with D possibly TRBD1 on 5 matching bases. TRBV23-1 counts as an open reading frame of uncertain function. The CDR3 covers 17 residues. V was clipped by 6 bases and J by 0 bases, with 20 bases between them. CDR3 nucleotides: TGCGCCAGCAGCCCGGGGGTGAGTCGGAAGATGAACACTGAAGCTTTCTTT. It encodes CASSPGVSRKMNTEAFF.

The chain uses TRBV19 and TRBJ1-1; 9 nucleotides agree with TRBD1. The CDR3 loop spans 15 amino acids. The V and J ends lost 3 bases and 1 base, in that order; junction bases with no gene match: 3. Germline CDR1 and CDR2: LNHDA and SQIVND (reference sequence). CDR3 region: CASSMPQGANTEAFF. The CDR3 DNA is TGTGCCAGTAGTATGCCACAGGGGGCGAACACTGAAGCTTTCTTT.

V gene TRBV2 combines with J gene TRBJ1-4; D might be TRBD1 (6 bases). V lost 4 bases and J lost 0, with 15 bases in between. Germline CDR1 SNHLY, CDR2 FYNNEI. The CDR3 covers 17 residues. CDR3: CASSAPDSRPTNEKLFF. Written as DNA, the CDR3 is TGTGCCAGCAGTGCCCCGGACAGCCGTCCAACTAATGAAAAACTGTTTTTT.

This sequence joins TRBV19 and TRBJ2-3, with 12 nucleotides matching TRBD2. CDR1 and CDR2 (germline): LNHDA, SQIVND (reference sequence). This CDR3 region has 18 residues. V gave up 5 bases and J gave up 8 bases; unmatched junction bases: 17. This CDR3 is CASSAPSGRVVGCGTQYF. The CDR3 DNA reads TGTGCCAGTAGTGCCCCTAGCGGGAGGGTCGTGGGTTGTGGTACGCAGTATTTT.

V and J are TRBV11-2 and TRBJ2-5, with a weak D call TRBD2 (6 bases). From germline, CDR1 is SGHAT and CDR2 FQNNGV. Trimming pared 5 bases from V and 2 bases from J, leaving 24 bases between. This CDR3 is 18 amino acids long. The CDR3 DNA reads as TGTGCCAGCAGCACATTACGGGGACTCGGGACTTTACAAGAGACCCAGTACTTC. Residues: CASSTLRGLGTLQETQYF.

This rearrangement joins TRBV20-1 to TRBJ2-1; 14 bases are shared with TRBD2. This CDR3 contains 17 residues. From germline, CDR1 is DFQATT and CDR2 SNEGSKA (reference sequence). Trimming cost V 3 bases and J 7 bases; bases outside gene matches: 11. The CDR3 loop is CSASPPRLAGGRNEQFF. DNA for the CDR3: TGCAGTGCTAGTCCCCCCCGACTAGCGGGAGGGAGGAATGAGCAGTTCTTC.

The rearrangement links TRBV18 to TRBJ1-2, with D hard to call. The germline V gene encodes CDR1 KGHSH and CDR2 LQKENI. The CDR3 covers 15 residues. The V gene lost 4 bases and the J gene lost 1 base, with 13 bases spanning the gap. In DNA, the CDR3 is TGTGCCAGCTCACTATTAGAGGGTCTTAACTATGGCTACACCTTC. Translating gives CASSLLEGLNYGYTF.

This sequence joins TRBV7-2 and TRBJ1-2, with TRBD1 matching 7 bases. The germline gives CDR1 SGHTA, CDR2 FQGNSA. The CDR3 has 14 amino acids. After removal of 4 bases from V and 5 bases from J, the junction contained 7 bases not matched to a gene. In nucleotides, the CDR3 is TGTGCCAGCAGCTCCGACAGGGTGGGGTATGGCTACACCTTC. It yields the protein CASSSDRVGYGYTF.

V gene TRBV15 combines with J gene TRBJ2-1, with 8 bases matching TRBD2. CDR3 size: 16 residues. With V trimmed by 5 bases and J by 7 bases, 13 bases remained unmatched. Germline V gene lookup returns CDR1 LNHNV and CDR2 YYDKDF (reference sequence). The CDR3: CATSFILAGRGNEQFF. The CDR3 nucleotides are TGTGCCACCAGCTTCATCTTAGCGGGACGGGGGAATGAGCAGTTCTTC.

This clone was seen only once. The rearrangement uses TRBV12-3 or TRBV12-4 and TRBJ1-2; TRBD1 matches at 10 bases. V lost 6 bases and J lost 7; bases outside the gene matches: 5. CDR3 length equals 13 residues. The CDR3 region has the DNA TGTGCCAGCAGCAAAGACAGGGGGCCTGGCTACACCTTC. Amino acids: CASSKDRGPGYTF.

V usage is TRBV29-1 and J usage is TRBJ2-7; D remains ambiguous. Per the germline V gene, CDR1 is SQVTM and CDR2 is ANQGSEA. V lost 4 bases to trimming and J lost 2 bases, with 15 bases between them. This CDR3 is 14 amino acids long. The CDR3 DNA reads as TGCAGCGTTGTAGGTGGTGATCTGACCTACGAGCAGTACTTC. This sequence encodes CSVVGGDLTYEQYF.

The chain is built from TRBV5-1 and TRBJ2-3; TRBD2 matches at 8 bases. This CDR3 comprises 15 residues. With V trimmed by 4 bases and J by 9 bases, 13 bases remained unmatched. Germline values: CDR1 SGHRS, CDR2 YFSETQ. This chain's CDR3 is CASSVDTGGQSTQYF. In nucleotides, the CDR3 is TGCGCCAGCAGCGTCGACACGGGGGGGCAGTCCACGCAGTATTTT.

The CDR3 spells CAIRDNDRGMWEAFF. The CDR3 coding sequence is TGTGCCATCAGAGACAACGACAGGGGGATGTGGGAAGCTTTCTTT. The chain links TRBV10-3 to TRBJ1-1, with TRBD1 matching 9 bases. Germline V gene data show CDR1 as ENHRY and CDR2 as SYGVKD. There are 15 residues in the CDR3. V was pared by 6 bases and J by 8 bases, with 13 bases of the junction left unmatched.

The V call is TRBV19, the J call TRBJ1-3; D is ambiguous. The germline CDR1 and CDR2 sequences are LNHDA and SQIVND (reference sequence). The CDR3 spans 20 residues. V was trimmed by 0 bases and J by 0 bases, leaving 21 bases between them. CDR3 DNA: TGTGCCAGTAGTATAGATTATCTTCTTATAAGGAGAAGCTCTGGAAACACCATATATTTT. Amino acids: CASSIDYLLIRRSSGNTIYF. Using reference TRBV19 and TRBJ1-3 for the parts outside the CDR3, the full variable domain is DGGITQSPKYLFRKEGQNVTLSCEQNLNHDAMYWYRQDPGQGLRLIYYSQIVNDFQKGDIAEGYSVSREKKESFPLTVTSAQKNPTAFYLCASSIDYLLIRRSSGNTIYFGEGSWLTVV.

This rearrangement joins TRBV11-2 to TRBJ2-7; tentatively, D is TRBD1 or TRBD2 (5 bases each). The CDR3 has 12 amino acids. Germline lookup yields CDR1 SGHAT and CDR2 FQNNGV. V lost 1 base, J lost 7 bases, and 8 bases lay in between. DNA for the CDR3: TGTGCCAGCAGCTTAGGGGGCGGGGAGCAGTACTTC. Amino acids: CASSLGGGEQYF.

In nucleotides, the CDR3 is TGTGCCACCAGCAAAAGCCTAGCGGGGGACCAAGAGACCCAGTACTTC. Its protein is CATSKSLAGDQETQYF. This chain connects TRBV15 to TRBJ2-5; 10 nucleotides agree with TRBD2. This CDR3 has 16 amino acids. CDR1 and CDR2 from the germline V gene are LNHNV and YYDKDF (reference sequence). The J segment lost 0 bases and the V segment lost 4 bases, leaving 5 bases of the junction unmatched.

The chain couples TRBV7-2 to TRBJ2-2; 10 positions match TRBD2. The CDR3 loop spans 20 amino acids. Germline CDR1 SGHTA, CDR2 FQGNSA. The V segment lost 0 bases and the J segment 9 bases; nucleotides outside the gene matches: 19. In DNA, the CDR3 is TGTGCCAGCAGCTTAGCCACGATCCATCACAAGCGGGGGGGCCATAGGGAGCTGTTTTTT. It translates to CASSLATIHHKRGGHRELFF.

The genes are TRBV5-8 and TRBJ2-1, with D possibly TRBD2 on 6 matching bases. Germline V CDR1 and CDR2: SGHTS, YDEGEE. The CDR3 sequence is 15 residues long. The ends were cut back, 3 bases at V and 2 bases at J, with 12 bases in the middle. CDR3 in amino acids: CASSSGTSPYNEQFF. The CDR3 nucleotides read TGTGCCAGCAGCTCCGGGACTTCCCCCTACAATGAGCAGTTCTTC.

CDR3 sequence reads: CATSGQAAGEEQYF. The CDR3 DNA sequence: TGTGCCACCTCGGGGCAGGCGGCTGGGGAAGAGCAGTACTTC. The chain combines TRBV19 with TRBJ2-7, with D perhaps matching TRBD1 or TRBD2 (5 bases each). The V gene lost 10 bases and the J gene lost 7 bases, with 23 bases spanning the gap. CDR1 is LNHDA, CDR2 SQIVND, per germline (reference sequence). This CDR3 is built from 14 residues.

J is TRBJ2-5 and V is TRBV5-4; TRBD2 might be the D (6 bases). The germline V gene encodes CDR1 SGHNT and CDR2 YYREEE (reference sequence). Trimming left V 4 bases short and J 1 base short, with 14 bases between. The CDR3 consists of 15 residues. CDR3 DNA sequence: TGTGCCAGCAGCAAGACCGGGACTGGCCAAGAGACCCAGTACTTC. The encoded protein is CASSKTGTGQETQYF.

This clone was seen just once. The chain links TRBV28 to TRBJ1-2; D unclear. The CDR3 is 15 residues long. Germline V gene data show CDR1 as MDHEN and CDR2 as SYDVKM. Trimming took 2 bases from V and 8 from J, leaving 18 bases between them. This chain's CDR3 is CASSLGRPPTVGYTF. The CDR3 bases are TGTGCCAGCAGTTTAGGCAGACCTCCGACCGTCGGCTACACCTTC.

The chain is built from TRBV5-5 and TRBJ2-2, with 9 bases aligning to TRBD1. CDR3 size: 16 residues. Looked up from germline, CDR1 is SGHKS and CDR2 is YYEKEE (reference sequence). J was trimmed by 2 bases and V by 2 bases; bases with no gene match: 4. This CDR3 reads CASSFDRGSNTGELFF. In nucleotides, the CDR3 is TGTGCCAGCAGCTTCGACAGGGGGAGTAACACCGGGGAGCTGTTTTTT.

The chain carries TRBV5-6 and TRBJ2-3; 10 nucleotides line up with TRBD1. The CDR3 is 16 residues long. The V gene's germline CDR1 is SGHDT and CDR2 YYEEEE. The junction had 5 bases not matched to a gene; V was cut back by 4 bases and J by 0 bases. CDR3 in amino acids: CASSTDRGFSTDTQYF. The CDR3, as DNA: TGTGCCAGCAGCACGGACAGGGGGTTTAGCACAGATACGCAGTATTTT.

This chain links TRBV28 with TRBJ2-2; D is undetermined. CDR3 length: 14 amino acids. The V end lost 9 bases, the J end lost 6 bases, and 17 bases lay between the germline ends. Germline V CDR1 and CDR2: MDHEN, SYDVKM. The CDR3 DNA reads TGTGCCAGTGTGCAGGAGACCAGAGCCGGGGAGCTGTTTTTT. Translated: CASVQETRAGELFF.